This T cell receptor (beta chain) was found in a study of regulatory T cells in long-lasting Graves disease. CDR3 length: 15 residues. The germline CDR1 and CDR2 sequences are MNHNS and SASEGT. V was pared by 5 bases and J by 4 bases, with 6 bases of the junction left unmatched. According to the study, TCR beta libraries were built with iRepertoire HTBI primers and CDR3-region Arm-PCR. TCRdb recomputed calls from the multiplex PCR reads with MiXCR, one row per CDR3 protein. The profile covers roughly 400,000 distinct CDR3 sequences, with more than 20% appearing a single time and around 20% taken by the ten largest. This clonotype was observed many times. Noted time point: persistent/refractory GD, antithyroid drugs over 5 years with positive TRAb. TCR sequences were obtained from RNA taken from PBMCs. A peripheral blood sample, around 8.6 milliliters in volume, was drawn into EDTA tubes.

This sequence originates from a female donor with Graves disease. V is TRBV6-1 and J is TRBJ1-2, with 11 bases lining up with TRBD1. The specimen was peripheral blood mononuclear cells (PBMCs), collected when the disease was refractory, from a patient treated with antithyroid drugs. CDR3 protein: CASSLGTGGGYGYTF. The CDR3, as DNA: TGTGCCAGCAGTCTTGGGACAGGGGGAGGCTATGGCTACACCTTC.